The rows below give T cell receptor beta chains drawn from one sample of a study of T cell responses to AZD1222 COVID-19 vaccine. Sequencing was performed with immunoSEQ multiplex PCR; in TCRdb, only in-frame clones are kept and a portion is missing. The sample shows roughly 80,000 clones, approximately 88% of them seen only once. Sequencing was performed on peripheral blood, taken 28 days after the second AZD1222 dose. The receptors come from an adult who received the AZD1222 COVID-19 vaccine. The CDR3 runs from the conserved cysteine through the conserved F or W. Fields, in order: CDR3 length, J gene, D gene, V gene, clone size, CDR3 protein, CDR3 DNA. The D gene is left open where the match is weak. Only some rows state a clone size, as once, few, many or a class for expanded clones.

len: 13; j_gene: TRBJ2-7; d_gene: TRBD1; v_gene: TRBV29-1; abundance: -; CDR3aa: CSVISGTGYEQYF; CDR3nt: TGCAGCGTCATCTCCGGGACAGGCTACGAGCAGTACTTC
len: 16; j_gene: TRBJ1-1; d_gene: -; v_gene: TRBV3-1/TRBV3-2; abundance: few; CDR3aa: CASSQGHLGENTEAFF; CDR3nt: TGTGCCAGCAGCCAAGGGCACCTCGGGGAGAACACTGAAGCTTTCTTT
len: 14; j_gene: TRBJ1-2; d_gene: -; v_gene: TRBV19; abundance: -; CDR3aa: CASSIAGRGRGYTF; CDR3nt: TGTGCCAGTAGTATAGCCGGCAGGGGTCGGGGCTACACCTTC
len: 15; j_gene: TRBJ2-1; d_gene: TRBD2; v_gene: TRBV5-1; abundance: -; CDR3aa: CASSPGTRGVYEQFF; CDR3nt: TGCGCCAGCAGCCCCGGGACTAGGGGCGTCTATGAGCAGTTCTTC
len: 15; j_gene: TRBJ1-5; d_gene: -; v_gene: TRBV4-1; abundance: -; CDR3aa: CASSQESISNQPQHF; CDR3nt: TGCGCCAGCAGCCAAGAGTCAATTAGCAATCAGCCCCAGCATTTT
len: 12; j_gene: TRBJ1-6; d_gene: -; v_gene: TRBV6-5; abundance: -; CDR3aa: CATQGYNSPLHF; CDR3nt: TGTGCCACCCAGGGTTATAATTCACCCCTCCACTTT
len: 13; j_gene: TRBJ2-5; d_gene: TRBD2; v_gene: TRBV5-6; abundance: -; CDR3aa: CASSRTSGETQYF; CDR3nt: TGTGCCAGCAGCCGGACTAGCGGCGAGACCCAGTACTTC
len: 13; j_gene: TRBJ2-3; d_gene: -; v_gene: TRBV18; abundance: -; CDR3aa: CASSPTPGDTQYF; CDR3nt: TGTGCCAGCTCACCAACACCTGGAGATACGCAGTATTTT
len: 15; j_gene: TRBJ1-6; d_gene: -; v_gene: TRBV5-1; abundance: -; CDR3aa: CATRAGDSYNSPLHF; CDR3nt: TGCGCCACACGAGCGGGGGACTCCTATAATTCACCCCTCCACTTT
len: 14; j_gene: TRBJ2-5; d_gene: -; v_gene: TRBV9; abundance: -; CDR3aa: CASSVKGLGETQYF; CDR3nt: TGTGCCAGCAGCGTAAAGGGCCTTGGAGAGACCCAGTACTTC
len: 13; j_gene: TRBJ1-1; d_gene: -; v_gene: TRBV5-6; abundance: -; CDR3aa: CASSLDVNTEAFF; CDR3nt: TGTGCCAGCAGCTTGGATGTGAACACTGAAGCTTTCTTT
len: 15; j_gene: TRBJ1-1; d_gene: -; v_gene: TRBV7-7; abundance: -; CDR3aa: CASSSPQSGRAEAFF; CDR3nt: TGTGCTAGCAGCTCGCCACAGTCAGGGAGGGCTGAAGCTTTCTTT